A selection of T cell receptor beta chains follows, all from one sample in a study of blood T cell repertoires in COVID-19. TCRdb's table, derived via immunoSEQ multiplex PCR, lists solely in-frame clones and lacks some. The data show approximately 220,000 clones, with over 70% seen just once and 7% to 10% held by the top ten. Sample: peripheral blood. These receptors were obtained from a woman between 45 and 60 years old with acute or convalescent COVID-19. Each CDR3 is given with its conserved first and last residue. A D gene is named only where the DNA matches it firmly. The size field is filled for only some rows; it gives once, few, many or a size class.

TGTGCCAGCAGTCGGACTAGAACGGGGATCCATGAGCAGTTCTTC,CASSRTRTGIHEQFF,TRBD2,-,TRBJ2-1,TRBV6-5
TGCGCCAGCAGCTCGGGACAAGGAAGCTATGGCTACACCTTC,CASSSGQGSYGYTF,-,few,TRBJ1-2,TRBV5-1
TGTGCCAGCACTGTCCAGGCCGATAATTCACCCCTCCACTTT,CASTVQADNSPLHF,-,-,TRBJ1-6,TRBV7-9
TGTGCCAGCAGGGTAAGGACAGGGGGGGACAATCAGCCCCAGCATTTT,CASRVRTGGDNQPQHF,TRBD1,-,TRBJ1-5,TRBV27
TGTGCCAGCAGTCCCGGGAGGGGTTTCTCCTACGAGCAGTACTTC,CASSPGRGFSYEQYF,TRBD2,-,TRBJ2-7,TRBV6-1
TGTGCCAGCAGCGTAACCTTAGTCGTCGTACCGTACAATGAGCAGTTCTTC,CASSVTLVVVPYNEQFF,-,-,TRBJ2-1,TRBV5-6
TGTGCCAGCAGTGAATCTGGGGCCTATGGCTACACCTTC,CASSESGAYGYTF,-,-,TRBJ1-2,TRBV25-1
TGCAGCGGACAAACAGGGGTATACAATGAGCAGTTCTTC,CSGQTGVYNEQFF,TRBD1,-,TRBJ2-1,TRBV29-1
TGTGCCAGCAGCCCGGGGAGTTCCCAAGAGACCCAGTACTTC,CASSPGSSQETQYF,-,-,TRBJ2-5,TRBV3-1/TRBV3-2
TGTGCCAGCAGCTATGGACGGGGCACTGAAGCTTTCTTT,CASSYGRGTEAFF,-,-,TRBJ1-1,TRBV11-2
TGTGCCAGTAGTATAGCCCGGCAGGCCTACTACGAGCAGTACTTC,CASSIARQAYYEQYF,-,-,TRBJ2-7,TRBV19
TGTGCCAGCAGTTTATACGCAGGGGTGAGTCAGCCCCAGCATTTT,CASSLYAGVSQPQHF,-,-,TRBJ1-5,TRBV27